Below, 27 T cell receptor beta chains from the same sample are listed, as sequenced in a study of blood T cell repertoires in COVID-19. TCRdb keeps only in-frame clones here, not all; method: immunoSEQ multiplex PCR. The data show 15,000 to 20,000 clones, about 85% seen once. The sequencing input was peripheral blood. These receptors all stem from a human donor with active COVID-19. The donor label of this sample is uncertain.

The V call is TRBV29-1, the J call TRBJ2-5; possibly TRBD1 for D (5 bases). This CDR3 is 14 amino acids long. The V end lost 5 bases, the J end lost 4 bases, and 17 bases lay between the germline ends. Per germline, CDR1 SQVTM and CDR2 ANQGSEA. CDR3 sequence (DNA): TGCAGCGTTTTAGGGGCGGCCCACCGAGAGACCCAGTACTTC. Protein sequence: CSVLGAAHRETQYF.

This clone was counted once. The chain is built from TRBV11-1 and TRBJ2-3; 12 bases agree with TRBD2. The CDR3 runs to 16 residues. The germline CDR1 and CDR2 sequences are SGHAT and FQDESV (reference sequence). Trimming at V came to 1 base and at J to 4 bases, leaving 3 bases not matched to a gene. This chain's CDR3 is CASSLGLAGGADTQYF. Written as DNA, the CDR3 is TGTGCCAGCAGCTTAGGGCTAGCGGGGGGGGCAGATACGCAGTATTTT.

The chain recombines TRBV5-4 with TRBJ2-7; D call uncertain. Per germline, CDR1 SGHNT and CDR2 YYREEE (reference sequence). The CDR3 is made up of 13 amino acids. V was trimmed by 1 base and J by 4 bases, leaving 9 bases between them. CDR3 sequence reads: CASSLNGVYEQYF. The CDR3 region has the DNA TGTGCCAGCAGCTTGAACGGAGTTTACGAGCAGTACTTC.

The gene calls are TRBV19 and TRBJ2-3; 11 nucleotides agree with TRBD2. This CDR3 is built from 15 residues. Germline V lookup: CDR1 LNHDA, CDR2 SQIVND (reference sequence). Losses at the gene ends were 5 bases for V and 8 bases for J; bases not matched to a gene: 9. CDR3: CASSRVAGGPGTQYF. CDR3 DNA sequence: TGTGCCAGTAGTCGGGTAGCGGGGGGGCCTGGTACGCAGTATTTT.

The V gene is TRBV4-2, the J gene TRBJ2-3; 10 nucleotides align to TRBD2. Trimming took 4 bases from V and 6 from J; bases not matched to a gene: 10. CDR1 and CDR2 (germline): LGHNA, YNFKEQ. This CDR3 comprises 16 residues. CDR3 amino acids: CASSLSGGAEADTQYF. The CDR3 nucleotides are TGTGCCAGCAGCCTAAGCGGGGGGGCCGAGGCGGATACGCAGTATTTT.

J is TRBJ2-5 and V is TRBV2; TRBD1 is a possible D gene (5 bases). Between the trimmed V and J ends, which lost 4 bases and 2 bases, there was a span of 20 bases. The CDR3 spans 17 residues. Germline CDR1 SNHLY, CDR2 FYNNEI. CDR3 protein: CASSGSWGQGTQETQYF. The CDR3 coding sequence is TGTGCCAGCAGTGGTTCGTGGGGTCAGGGTACGCAAGAGACCCAGTACTTC.

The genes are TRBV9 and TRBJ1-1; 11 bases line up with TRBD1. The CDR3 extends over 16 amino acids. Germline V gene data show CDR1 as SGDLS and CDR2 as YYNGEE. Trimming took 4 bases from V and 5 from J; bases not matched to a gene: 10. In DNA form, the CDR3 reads TGTGCCAGCAGCACCCGGACAGGGGGCGCTGATACTGAAGCTTTCTTT. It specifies CASSTRTGGADTEAFF.

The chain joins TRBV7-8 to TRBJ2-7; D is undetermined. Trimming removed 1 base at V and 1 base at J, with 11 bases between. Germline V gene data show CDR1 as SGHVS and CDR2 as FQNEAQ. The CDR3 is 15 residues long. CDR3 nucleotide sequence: TGTGCCAGCAGCTTAGATGGGCAGGCTTCCTACGAGCAGTACTTC. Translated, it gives CASSLDGQASYEQYF.

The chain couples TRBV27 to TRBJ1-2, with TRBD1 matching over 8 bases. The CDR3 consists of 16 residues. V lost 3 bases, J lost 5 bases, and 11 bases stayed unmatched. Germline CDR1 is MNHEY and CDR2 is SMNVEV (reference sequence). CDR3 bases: TGTGCCAGCAGTTTGTTGGGGACAGGAGGAGCATATGGCTACACCTTC. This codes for CASSLLGTGGAYGYTF.

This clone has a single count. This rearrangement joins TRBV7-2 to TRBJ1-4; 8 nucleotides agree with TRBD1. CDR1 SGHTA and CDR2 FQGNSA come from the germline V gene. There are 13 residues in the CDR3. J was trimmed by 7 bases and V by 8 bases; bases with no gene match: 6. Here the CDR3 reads CASSRGRAEKLFF. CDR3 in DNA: TGTGCCAGCTCCAGGGGGCGCGCTGAAAAACTGTTTTTT.

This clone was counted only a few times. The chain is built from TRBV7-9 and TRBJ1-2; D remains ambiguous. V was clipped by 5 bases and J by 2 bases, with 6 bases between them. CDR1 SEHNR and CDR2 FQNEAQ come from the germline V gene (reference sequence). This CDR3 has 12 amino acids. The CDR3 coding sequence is TGTGCCAGCAGCCCCATGAACTATGGCTACACCTTC. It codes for CASSPMNYGYTF. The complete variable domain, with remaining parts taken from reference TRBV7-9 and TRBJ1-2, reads DTGVSQNPRHKITKRGQNVTFRCDPISEHNRLYWYRQTLGQGPEFLTYFQNEAQLEKSRLLSDRFSAERPKGSFSTLEIQRTEQGDSAMYLCASSPMNYGYTFGSGTRLTVV.

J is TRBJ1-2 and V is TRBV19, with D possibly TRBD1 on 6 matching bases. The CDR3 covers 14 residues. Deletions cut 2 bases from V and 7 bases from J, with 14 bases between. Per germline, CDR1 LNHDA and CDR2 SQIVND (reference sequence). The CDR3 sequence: CASSIPGVQSGYTF. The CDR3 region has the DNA TGTGCCAGTAGTATACCAGGGGTTCAGAGTGGCTACACCTTC.

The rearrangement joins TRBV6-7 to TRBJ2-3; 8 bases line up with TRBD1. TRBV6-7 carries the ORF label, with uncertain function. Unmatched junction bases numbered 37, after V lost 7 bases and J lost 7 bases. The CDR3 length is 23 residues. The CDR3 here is CASILTYRDRLLSGPEHHHTQYF. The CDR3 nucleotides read TGTGCCAGCATCTTAACATACCGGGACAGGCTGCTCTCCGGCCCGGAACACCATCATACGCAGTATTTT.

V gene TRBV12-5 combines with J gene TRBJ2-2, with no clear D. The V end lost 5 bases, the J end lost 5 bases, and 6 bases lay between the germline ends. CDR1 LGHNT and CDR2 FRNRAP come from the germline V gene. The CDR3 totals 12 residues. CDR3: CASGPGTGELFF. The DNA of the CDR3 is TGTGCTAGTGGTCCCGGGACCGGGGAGCTGTTTTTT.

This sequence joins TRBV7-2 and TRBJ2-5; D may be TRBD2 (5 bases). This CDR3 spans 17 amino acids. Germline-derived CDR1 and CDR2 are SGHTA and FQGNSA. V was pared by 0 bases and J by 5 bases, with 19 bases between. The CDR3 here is CASSLASGLPSKETQYF. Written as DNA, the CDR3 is TGTGCCAGCAGCTTAGCGAGTGGACTCCCTTCGAAGGAGACCCAGTACTTC.

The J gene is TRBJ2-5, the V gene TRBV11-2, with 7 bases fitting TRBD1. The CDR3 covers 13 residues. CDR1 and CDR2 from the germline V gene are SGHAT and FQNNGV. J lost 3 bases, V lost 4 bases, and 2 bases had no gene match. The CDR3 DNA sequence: TGTGCCAGCAGCTCCGGGACAGAAGAGACCCAGTACTTC. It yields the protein CASSSGTEETQYF.

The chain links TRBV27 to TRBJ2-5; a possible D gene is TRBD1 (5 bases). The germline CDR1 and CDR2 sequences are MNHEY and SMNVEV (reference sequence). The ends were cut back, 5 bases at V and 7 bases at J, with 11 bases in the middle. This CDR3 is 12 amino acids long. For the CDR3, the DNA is TGTGCCAGCAGTCCCCCCCAGGGGACCCAGTACTTC. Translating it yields CASSPPQGTQYF.

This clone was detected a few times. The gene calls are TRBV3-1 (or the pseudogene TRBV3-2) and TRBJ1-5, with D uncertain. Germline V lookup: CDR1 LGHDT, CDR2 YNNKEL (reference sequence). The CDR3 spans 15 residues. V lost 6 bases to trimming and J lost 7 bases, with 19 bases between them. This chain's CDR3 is CASSPAKGPGQPQHF. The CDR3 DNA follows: TGTGCCAGCAGTCCCGCTAAAGGGCCGGGACAGCCCCAGCATTTT.

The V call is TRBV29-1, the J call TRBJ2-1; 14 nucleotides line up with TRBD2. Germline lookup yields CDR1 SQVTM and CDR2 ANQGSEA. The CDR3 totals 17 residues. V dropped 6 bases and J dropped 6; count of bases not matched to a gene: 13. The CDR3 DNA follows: TGCAGCGTCGCCGGGACTAGCGGGAGTATCGGGCGCAATGAGCAGTTCTTC. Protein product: CSVAGTSGSIGRNEQFF.

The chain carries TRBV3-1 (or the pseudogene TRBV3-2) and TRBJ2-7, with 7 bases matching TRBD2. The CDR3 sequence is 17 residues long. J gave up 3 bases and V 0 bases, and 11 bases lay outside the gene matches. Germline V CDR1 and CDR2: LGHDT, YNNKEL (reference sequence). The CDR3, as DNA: TGTGCCAGCAGCCAAGATAGGAGAATAGCGGGTCTCTACGAGCAGTACTTC. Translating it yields CASSQDRRIAGLYEQYF.

The CDR3, as DNA: TGTGCCATAGCGGACAGCGTATATAGCAATCAGCCCCAGCATTTT. Protein: CAIADSVYSNQPQHF. The rearrangement uses TRBV10-3 and TRBJ1-5, with D tentatively TRBD1 (6 bases). CDR1 is ENHRY, CDR2 SYGVKD, per germline. V was pared by 9 bases and J by 0 bases, with 15 bases between. The CDR3 contains 15 residues.

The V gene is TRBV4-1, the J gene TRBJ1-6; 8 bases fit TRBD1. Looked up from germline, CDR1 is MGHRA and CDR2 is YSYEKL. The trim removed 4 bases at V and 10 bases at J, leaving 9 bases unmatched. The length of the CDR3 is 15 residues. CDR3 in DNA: TGCGCCAGCAGCCCCGACAGGGGTAACGGCTCACCCCTCCACTTT. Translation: CASSPDRGNGSPLHF.

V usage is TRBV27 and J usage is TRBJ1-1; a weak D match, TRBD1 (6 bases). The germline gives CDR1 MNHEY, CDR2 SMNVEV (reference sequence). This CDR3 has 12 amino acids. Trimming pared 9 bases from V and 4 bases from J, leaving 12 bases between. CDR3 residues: CASFLGGTEAFF. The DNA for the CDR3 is TGTGCCAGTTTCCTAGGGGGCACTGAAGCTTTCTTT.

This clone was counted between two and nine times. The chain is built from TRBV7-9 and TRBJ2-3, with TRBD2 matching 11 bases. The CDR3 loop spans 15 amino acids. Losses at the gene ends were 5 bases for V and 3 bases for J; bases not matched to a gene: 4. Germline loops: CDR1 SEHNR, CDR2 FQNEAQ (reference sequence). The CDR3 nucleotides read TGTGCCAGCAGCCCTAGCGGGGGGCATACAGATACGCAGTATTTT. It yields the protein CASSPSGGHTDTQYF.

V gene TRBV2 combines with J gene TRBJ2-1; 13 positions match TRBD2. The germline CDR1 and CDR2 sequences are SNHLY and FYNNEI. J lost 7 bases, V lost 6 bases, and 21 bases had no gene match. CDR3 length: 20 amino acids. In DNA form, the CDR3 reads TGTGCCAGCAGGGTCTCGGGACTAGCGGGATTGGGGGCGGGGAGGAATGAGCAGTTCTTC. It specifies CASRVSGLAGLGAGRNEQFF. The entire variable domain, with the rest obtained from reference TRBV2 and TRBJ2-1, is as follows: EPEVTQTPSHQVTQMGQEVILRCVPISNHLYFYWYRQILGQKVEFLVSFYNNEISEKSEIFDDQFSVERPDGSNFTLKIRSTKLEDSAMYFCASRVSGLAGLGAGRNEQFFGPGTRLTVL.

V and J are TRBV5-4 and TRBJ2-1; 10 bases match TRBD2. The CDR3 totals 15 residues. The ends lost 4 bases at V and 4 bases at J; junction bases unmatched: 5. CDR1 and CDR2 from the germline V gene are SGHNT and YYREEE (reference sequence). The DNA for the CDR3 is TGTGCCAGCAGCCAGCGGGAGGGCCGGTACAATGAGCAGTTCTTC. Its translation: CASSQREGRYNEQFF.

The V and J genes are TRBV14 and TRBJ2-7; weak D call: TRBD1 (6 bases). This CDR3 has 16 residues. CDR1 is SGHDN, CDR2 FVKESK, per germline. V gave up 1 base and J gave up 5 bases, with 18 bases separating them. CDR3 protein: CASSQVGLQGINEQYF. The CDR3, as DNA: TGTGCCAGCAGCCAAGTAGGTTTACAGGGTATCAACGAGCAGTACTTC.